A single sample is the source of the 7 T cell receptor beta chains below, sequenced in a study of cytomegalovirus exposure and HLA in healthy donors. Using immunoSEQ multiplex PCR, the repertoire was profiled, and TCRdb retains in-frame clones only, with some absent. The data show 90,000 to 150,000 clones, with 88% seen just once and 6% to 7% held by the top ten. Material for sequencing was PBMCs. The receptors stem from a woman aged 18-35 years in good health and CMV-seropositive.

The chain joins TRBV30 to TRBJ2-5; D gene ambiguous. Trimming stripped 0 bases from V and 4 bases from J, with 9 bases between. Germline V gene sequence: CDR1 GTSNPN, CDR2 SVGIG (reference sequence). The CDR3 extends over 13 amino acids. The CDR3 loop reads CAWSVQATETQYF. The CDR3 DNA reads TGTGCCTGGAGTGTACAAGCGACAGAGACCCAGTACTTC.

This chain uses TRBV9 with TRBJ2-2; TRBD2 agrees at 7 bases. The CDR3 consists of 15 residues. V was clipped by 3 bases and J by 5 bases; unmatched bases: 7. CDR1 is SGDLS and CDR2 is YYNGEE in the germline V gene. CDR3 DNA sequence: TGTGCCAGCAGCGGACAGCGGGAAAAGACCGGGGAGCTGTTTTTT. Its protein product is CASSGQREKTGELFF.

In this sample, this clone turned up a few times. This sequence joins TRBV30 and TRBJ2-7, with a weak D call TRBD1 (5 bases). Trimming removed 1 base from V and 3 bases from J, with 10 bases in between. The CDR3 loop spans 13 amino acids. In germline, CDR1 is GTSNPN, CDR2 SVGIG (reference sequence). The CDR3, as DNA: TGTGCCTGGAGTGCCGACAGATACTACGAGCAGTACTTC. Translation gives CAWSADRYYEQYF.

The chain combines TRBV15 with TRBJ2-5; 9 bases agree with TRBD1. Germline V gene sequence: CDR1 LNHNV, CDR2 YYDKDF (reference sequence). V was pared by 5 bases and J by 6 bases, with 7 bases of the junction left unmatched. The CDR3 is 14 amino acids. The CDR3 protein is CATSLNRGLKTQYF. CDR3 sequence (DNA): TGTGCCACCAGCTTAAACAGGGGGCTGAAGACCCAGTACTTC.

DNA of the CDR3: TGTGCCAGCAGTTCCGGGACAGGGCCTAATCAACAGCCCCAGCATTTT. Translating gives CASSSGTGPNQQPQHF. The V and J genes are TRBV27 and TRBJ1-5; TRBD1 aligns across 9 bases. This CDR3 region has 16 residues. Germline V lookup: CDR1 MNHEY, CDR2 SMNVEV (reference sequence). The junction had 11 bases not matched to a gene; V was cut back by 4 bases and J by 7 bases.

The genes are TRBV5-1 and TRBJ1-1; TRBD1 matches at 9 bases. V lost 1 base and J lost 1; bases outside the gene matches: 5. This CDR3 has 16 residues. Per germline, CDR1 SGHRS and CDR2 YFSETQ. The CDR3 bases are TGCGCCAGCAGCTTGAATACGGGACAGGGGAACACTGAAGCTTTCTTT. Protein sequence: CASSLNTGQGNTEAFF.

The genes are TRBV2 and TRBJ2-7; D is ambiguous. The V gene's germline CDR1 is SNHLY and CDR2 FYNNEI. The V end lost 3 bases, the J end lost 6 bases, and 6 bases lay between the germline ends. This CDR3 is 11 amino acids long. Written as DNA, the CDR3 is TGTGCCAGCAGTGAGCAGGTCGAGCAGTACTTC. Translating it yields CASSEQVEQYF.